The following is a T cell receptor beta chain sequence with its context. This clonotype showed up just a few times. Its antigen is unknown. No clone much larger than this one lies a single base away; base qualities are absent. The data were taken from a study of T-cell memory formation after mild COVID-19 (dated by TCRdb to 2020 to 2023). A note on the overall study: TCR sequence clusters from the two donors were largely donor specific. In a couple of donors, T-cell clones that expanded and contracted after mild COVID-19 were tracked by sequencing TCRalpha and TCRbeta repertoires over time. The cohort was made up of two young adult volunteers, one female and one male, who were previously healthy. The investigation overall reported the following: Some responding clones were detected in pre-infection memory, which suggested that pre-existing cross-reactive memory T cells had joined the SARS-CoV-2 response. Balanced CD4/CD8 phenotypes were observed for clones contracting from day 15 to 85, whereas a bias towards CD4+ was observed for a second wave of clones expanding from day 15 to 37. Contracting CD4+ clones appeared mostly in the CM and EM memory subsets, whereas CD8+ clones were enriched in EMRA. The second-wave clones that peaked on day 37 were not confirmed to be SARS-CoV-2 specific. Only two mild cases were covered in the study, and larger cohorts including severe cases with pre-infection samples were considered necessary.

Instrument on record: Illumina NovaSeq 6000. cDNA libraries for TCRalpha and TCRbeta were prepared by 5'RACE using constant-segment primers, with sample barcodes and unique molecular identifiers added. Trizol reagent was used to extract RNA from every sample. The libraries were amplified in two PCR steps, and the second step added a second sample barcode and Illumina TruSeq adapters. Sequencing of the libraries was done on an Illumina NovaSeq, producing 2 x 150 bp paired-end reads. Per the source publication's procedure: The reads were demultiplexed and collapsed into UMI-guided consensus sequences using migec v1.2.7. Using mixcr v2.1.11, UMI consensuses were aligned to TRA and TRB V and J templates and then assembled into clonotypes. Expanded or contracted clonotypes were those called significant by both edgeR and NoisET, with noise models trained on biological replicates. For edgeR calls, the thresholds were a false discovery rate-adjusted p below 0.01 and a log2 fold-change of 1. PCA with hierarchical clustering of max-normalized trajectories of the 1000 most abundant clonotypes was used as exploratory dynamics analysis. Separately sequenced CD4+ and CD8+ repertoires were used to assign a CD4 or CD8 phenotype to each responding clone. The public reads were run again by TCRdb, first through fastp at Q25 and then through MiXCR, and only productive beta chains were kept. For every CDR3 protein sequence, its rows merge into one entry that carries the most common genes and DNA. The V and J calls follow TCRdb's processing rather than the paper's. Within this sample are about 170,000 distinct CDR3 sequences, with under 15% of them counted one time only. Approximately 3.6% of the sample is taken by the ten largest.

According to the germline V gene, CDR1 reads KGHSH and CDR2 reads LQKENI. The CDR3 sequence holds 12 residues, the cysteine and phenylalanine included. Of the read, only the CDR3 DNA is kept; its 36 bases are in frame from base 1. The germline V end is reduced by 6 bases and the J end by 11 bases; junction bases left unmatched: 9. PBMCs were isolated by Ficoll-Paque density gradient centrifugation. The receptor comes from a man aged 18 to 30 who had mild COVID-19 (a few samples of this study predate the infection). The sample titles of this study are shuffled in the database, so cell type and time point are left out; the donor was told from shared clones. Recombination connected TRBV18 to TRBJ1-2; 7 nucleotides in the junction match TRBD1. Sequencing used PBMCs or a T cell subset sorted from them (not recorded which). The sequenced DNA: TGTGCCAGCTCCTCGGACAGGTCCCGGTACACCTTC. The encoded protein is CASSSDRSRYTF.